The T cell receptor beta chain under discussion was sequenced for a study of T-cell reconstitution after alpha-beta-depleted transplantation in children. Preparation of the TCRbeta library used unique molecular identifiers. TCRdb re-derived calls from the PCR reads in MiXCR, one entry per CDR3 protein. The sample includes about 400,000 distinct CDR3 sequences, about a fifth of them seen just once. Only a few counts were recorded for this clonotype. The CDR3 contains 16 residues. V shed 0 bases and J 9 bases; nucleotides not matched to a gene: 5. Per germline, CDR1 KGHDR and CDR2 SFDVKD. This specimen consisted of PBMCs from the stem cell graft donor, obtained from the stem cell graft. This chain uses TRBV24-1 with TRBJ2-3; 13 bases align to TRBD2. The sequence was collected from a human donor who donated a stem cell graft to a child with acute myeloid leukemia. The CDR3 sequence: CATSDLTSGRAETQYF. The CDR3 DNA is TGTGCCACCAGTGATTTGACTAGCGGGAGGGCCGAGACGCAGTATTTT.